This entry describes one TCR beta chain. This clone appeared a few times. Its binding antigen is unknown. No much larger clone exists at a distance of one base, and base qualities are not known. The germline V gene (reference sequence) gives CDR1 as GTSNPN and CDR2 as SVGIG. The CDR3 has 15 amino acids, counting the end cysteine and phenylalanine. Just the 45-base CDR3 DNA is kept, in frame starting at base 1. The junction carries 14 bases between V and J, which are trimmed by 0 bases and 4 bases respectively. Receptor libraries were prepared by the immunoSEQ multiplex PCR assay. The multiplex PCR relied on a mix of 60 forward primers for TCR Vbeta segments and 13 reverse primers for TCR Jbeta segments. The CDR3 region of rearranged TCR beta genes was amplified from genomic DNA with a multiplex PCR assay. The Illumina HiSeq System was used to sequence the amplified TCR beta libraries as 87-base-pair reads. As for how the authors treated the data: A later analysis counted about 80 million unique TCR beta chains across the 666 repertoires, and some 11 million of these chains were shared by at least two donors. To remove PCR and sequencing errors, raw reads were error-corrected and collapsed into unique sequences using a nearest-neighbor algorithm that merged closely related sequences. To assign V, D and J gene segments, CDR3 sequences were aligned to IMGT reference sequences. For a sequence to be retained, a match of at least six nucleotides to both a V gene segment and a J gene segment was required. Rearrangements were called productive when the CDR3 lacked stop codons and stayed in frame with V and J; all others were non-productive. Following IMGT convention, CDR3 was defined as the stretch from the second conserved V-encoded cysteine to the conserved J-encoded phenylalanine. The earlier analysis of 450 to 750 of the donors excluded any sequence lacking an unambiguous match to a single V gene segment. In an earlier analysis of some 590 of the donors, V segments were called functional above 56.7% productive rearrangements and were called segregating when the between-donor standard deviation exceeded 5%. A statistical classification framework was built for diagnosing cytomegalovirus status from the catalog of TCR beta chain sequences. In a later analysis, V and J genes were assigned by comparing TCR nucleotide sequences against IMGT/GENE-DB human TR gene sequences. A later analysis assigned CDR3 sequences and most-parsimonious VDJ recombination scenarios with the TCRdist pipeline. In a later analysis, each TCR beta chain was defined by its CDR3 amino acid sequence together with its V-gene family, and reads lacking a unique V-gene family were excluded. As a way to deal with suspected cross-contamination and a sequencing artifact, a later analysis dropped roughly 600 nucleotide sequences that were highly shared and had low generation probability. For each public chain, a later analysis derived a clonal expansion index from normalized ranks of inferred template counts within each repertoire. Generation probabilities in a later analysis came from a VDJ recombination model fitted to out-of-frame rearrangements, and those results were checked against IGoR. A later analysis scored TCR-TCR, TCR-HLA and TCR-CMV co-occurrence with hypergeometric tests, applying a repertoire-size bias correction to TCR pairs. A later analysis estimated false discovery rates by permuting HLA or CMV assignments 20 times. In a later analysis, co-occurring TCRs were grouped using DBSCAN, with TCRdist sequence similarity added in when clustering inside HLA-allele-positive subsets. For co-occurrence clustering, repertoires with fewer than 30,000 or more than 120,000 public chains were excluded, along with roughly 5 repertoires with anomalous nucleotide sharing. In its TCRdb copy, this immuneACCESS table keeps in-frame sequences only and misses some clones. Where compared with another copy, unresolved V genes explain less than half of these, and the others have no known cause. V, J and clone size are taken as reported in that table, and D and trimming were inferred from the DNA itself. This sample gives 150,000 to 200,000 clones in total; 87% of them show up just once. About 0.21% of the sample lies in the top ten.

These data are taken from a study of cytomegalovirus exposure and HLA in healthy donors (TCRdb year 2017). Regarding the research as a whole: An earlier analysis of roughly 500 of the donors reported about 290 Gb of sequence data and roughly 110 million unique TCR beta sequences from 190 million or so T cells. In addition to the first cohort of 500 to 850 subjects, a separate validation cohort of 120 different subjects was used. An earlier analysis of some 500 of the donors applied high-throughput TCR beta sequencing to assess whether each TCR beta V gene segment acted as functional or pseudogenic. An early release covering 550 to 700 HLA-typed donors comprised around 300 gigabases of sequencing data and 65 million to 100 million unique TCR sequences. A later genetic analysis used genome-wide SNP genotypes for about three fifths of the roughly 700 donors, treating that subset as a discovery cohort. Among the roughly 400 genotyped donors, 81% belonged to the genetic ancestry cluster associated with self-reported Caucasian donors. The number of typed donors differed by locus: roughly 620-640 for A, B, C, DRB1 and DQB1; some 500 for DQA1; 606 for DPA1; and approximately 450 for DPB1. The study was designed to test whether signatures of past pathogen exposure could be identified by cataloging public T cell receptors. HLA typing included class I and class II loci at four-digit resolution. Donor age, sex, ethnicity and CMV serostatus were compiled alongside the repertoire data. A later analysis re-analyzed previously published TCR beta repertoires from 666 donors and added high-resolution HLA genotyping to study TCR occurrence patterns. Every repertoire in the discovery cohort had been generated on one and the same sequencing platform. The study profiled the T cell repertoires of hundreds of subjects by immunosequencing and related them to cytomegalovirus serostatus. Among about 360 genotyped donors of the cohort, an average of approximately 230,000 unique TCR beta nucleotide sequences were sequenced per donor, about a sixth of them non-productive. In the later analysis, no new phenotypic data were used to find candidate immune exposures; instead, reliance was placed on TCR beta sequences and their occurrence across donors. To predict cytomegalovirus infection status, the study combined high-throughput TCR immunosequencing, statistical association of individual TCRs with disease status, and machine learning. Four to six DR-DQ haplotypes were handled as single units for association and clustering, since linkage in the cohort was strong. What the work shows at the level of the full study, not this receptor alone: Cytomegalovirus status was reported to be diagnosed by the classifier with high specificity and sensitivity in both the original and validation cohorts. A few of the identified cytomegalovirus-associated TCR beta chains were confirmed in vitro to be specific for cytomegalovirus antigens. A later analysis found that most CMV-associated TCR beta chains appeared HLA-restricted, with HLA associations seemingly driven largely by CMV exposure. For the cohort, immune exposure information was limited to CMV serostatus. Presence/absence analyses assumed roughly uniform sequencing depth across donors, an assumption that may not hold. In a later genetic analysis, a missense DCLRE1C variant was associated with V-gene and J-gene trimming of TCR beta chains, and the association was replicated in an independent cohort. Strong co-occurrence of HLA alleles, especially DR and DQ, made assigning TCR associations to individual alleles difficult. The sequencing pipeline was judged likely to have produced a cluster of highly shared sequence variants as a technical artifact. Specific HLA alleles were associated with 16,951 TCR beta sequences at a false discovery rate of 0.05 in a later analysis. The cohort was sequenced for TCR beta chains only, and without alpha or paired-chain data the features that could be detected were limited. According to the authors, the approach could potentially be generalized to other disease states and immunological phenotypes. Correlated functional status among segregating V segments might reflect linkage disequilibrium, but an unknown experimental factor could not be ruled out. The 87-base-pair reads could not distinguish some IMGT-functional V segments, including TRBV6-2 and TRBV6-3, so those segments were excluded. The study gave a list of about 170 TCR beta chains associated with cytomegalovirus. In a later analysis, several top co-occurrence clusters were reported to appear linked to parvovirus B19, influenza, CMV and Epstein-Barr virus. In a later analysis, TCR association rates were found to vary across HLA loci, with the most associated TCRs seen for DRB1 alleles and the fewest for HLA-C alleles. Compared with equally common non-associated chains, HLA-associated TCR beta chains in a later analysis were more clonally expanded and had lower generation probabilities. Most TCR sequences were seen in very few donors, while some public TCRs were found in many individuals. Because some donors lacked HLA typing at each locus, the association tests relied only on the typed subset. Roughly 17 rarely observed V segments, including chromosome 9 orphons, were excluded from the earlier analysis of almost 600 of the donors because counts were too low. A further reported finding was that TCR beta sequences accurately predicted the HLA-A and HLA-B alleles for most subjects in the first cohort. Compared with the roughly 670-donor mean, donors in an Asian-associated ancestry cluster had fewer N-insertions in productive TCRs, according to a later genetic analysis. In an earlier analysis of roughly 500 of the donors, most TCR beta V segments appeared in productive rearrangements about 87% or about 30% of the time, broadly matching IMGT annotations.

The cohort comprised some 680 healthy bone marrow donors. All cohort members were sampled while nominally healthy, although unrecorded immune exposures were likely present. The donor was CMV seronegative and was included in the group of approximately 350 seronegative cohort members. A peripheral blood sample was provided by each donor, and peripheral blood mononuclear cells were used for TCR beta sequencing. The Qiagen DNeasy Blood Extraction Kit was used to extract genomic DNA from the blood cell samples. The sequenced sample consisted of PBMCs. The TCR comes from a girl less than two years old in good health and CMV-seronegative. The rearranged segments are TRBV30 and TRBJ2-3; the D region possibly corresponds to TRBD2 (5 bases align). For the CDR3, the sequence is CAWSVRLASSDTQYF. The nucleotide sequence is TGTGCCTGGAGTGTACGTCTAGCTAGTTCAGATACGCAGTATTTT.